This T cell receptor (beta chain) was found in a study of shared clonotypes between healthy human individuals. Method: immunoSEQ multiplex PCR; TCRdb's copy keeps in-frame clones and lacks some. The profile shows 850,000 to 1,200,000 clones, approximately 70% of them singletons. V was trimmed by 4 bases and J by 1 base, leaving 7 bases between them. In germline, CDR1 is LNHNV, CDR2 YYDKDF (reference sequence). This CDR3 spans 13 amino acids. A single count supports this clone. The sequencing input was memory CD4+ T cells sorted from blood. Sample subset: CD45RA-negative fraction. This TCR was recovered from a young man in good health. The V and J genes are TRBV15 and TRBJ2-5, with unresolved D. CDR3 sequence reads: CATSIALQETQYF. The CDR3 nucleotides are TGTGCCACCAGCATTGCCCTCCAAGAGACCCAGTACTTC.